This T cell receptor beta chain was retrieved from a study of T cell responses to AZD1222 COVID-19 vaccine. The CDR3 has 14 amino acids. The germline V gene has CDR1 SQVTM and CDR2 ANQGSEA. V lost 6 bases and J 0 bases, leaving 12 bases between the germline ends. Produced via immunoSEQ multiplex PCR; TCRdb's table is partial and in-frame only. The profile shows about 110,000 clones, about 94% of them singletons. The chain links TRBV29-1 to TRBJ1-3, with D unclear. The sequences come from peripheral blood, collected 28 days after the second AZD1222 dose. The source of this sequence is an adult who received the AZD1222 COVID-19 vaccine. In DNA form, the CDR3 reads TGCAGCGTCGAGCCCTTGGACTCTGGAAACACCATATATTTT. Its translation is CSVEPLDSGNTIYF. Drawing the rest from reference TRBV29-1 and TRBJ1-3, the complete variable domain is SAVISQKPSRDICQRGTSLTIQCQVDSQVTMMFWYRQQPGQSLTLIATANQGSEATYESGFVIDKFPISRPNLTFSTLTVSNMSPEDSSIYLCSVEPLDSGNTIYFGEGSWLTVV.